A selection of T cell receptor beta chains follows, all from one sample in a study of PD-1 blockade in mismatch repair-deficient tumors. Data came from immunoSEQ multiplex PCR; TCRdb stores just in-frame clones and leaves some out. The profile shows 25,000 to 30,000 clones, roughly 80% of them singletons. The specimen comprised PBMCs, sampled before pembrolizumab treatment. The receptor source for this set is an adult with mismatch repair-deficient cancer. Each CDR3 is given with its conserved first and last residue. D genes are given only for firm matches. Clone size, where shown, is once, few, many, or a class for clones that have expanded.

clone size,J gene,V gene,D gene,CDR3 DNA,CDR3 protein
.,TRBJ2-5,TRBV5-1,.,TGCGCCAGCAGCTTGGAGGCCAGTAACCGGGCCCAGTACTTC,CASSLEASNRAQYF
once,TRBJ2-7,TRBV28,.,TGTGCCAGCAGAACGGGACTCCTTTACGAGCAGTACTTC,CASRTGLLYEQYF
.,TRBJ2-3,TRBV5-1,TRBD2,TGCGCCAGCAGCCGGGGACTAGCGGCGAACACAGATACGCAGTATTTT,CASSRGLAANTDTQYF
.,TRBJ2-7,TRBV23-1,TRBD2,TGCGCCAGCAGTCAATCAGGCCTAGCGGGAGGGCCTCTTCCGTGCGAGCAGTACTTC,CASSQSGLAGGPLPCEQYF
.,TRBJ2-5,TRBV27,.,TGTGCCAGCAGTTTCCTGGGAGGAGAGACCCAGTACTTC,CASSFLGGETQYF
.,TRBJ1-6,TRBV2,.,TGTGCCAGCAGTTTGGCCTGGGGGCGTTCACCCCTCCACTTT,CASSLAWGRSPLHF
once,TRBJ1-1,TRBV29-1,.,TGCAGCGTTGGGGACTGGAACACTGAAGCTTTCTTT,CSVGDWNTEAFF
.,TRBJ2-2,TRBV7-2,.,TGTGCCAGCAGCTTAGTCCCCTCCGGGGAGCTGTTTTTT,CASSLVPSGELFF
.,TRBJ2-1,TRBV19,.,TGTGCCAGTAGTATAACTAGAGACAATGAGCAGTTCTTC,CASSITRDNEQFF
.,TRBJ2-2,TRBV6-1,TRBD1,TGTGCCAGCAGCATCGGGACAGAAAACACCGGGGAGCTGTTTTTT,CASSIGTENTGELFF
once,TRBJ2-1,TRBV6-5,TRBD2,TGTGCCAGCAGTTACGTTGGCGGGAGGGACAATGAGCAGTTCTTC,CASSYVGGRDNEQFF
few,TRBJ2-7,TRBV5-6,.,TGTGCCAGCAGCTTGGTCGGGTCACCTCCATGGGAGCAGTACTTC,CASSLVGSPPWEQYF
.,TRBJ2-1,TRBV6-4,.,TGTGCCAGCAGTCCCTCGGTGAGCTCCTACAATGAGCAGTTCTTC,CASSPSVSSYNEQFF
once,TRBJ1-1,TRBV28,TRBD1,TGTGCCAGCAGTTTGGGGGGACAGGGGGCAACTGAAGCTTTCTTT,CASSLGGQGATEAFF
.,TRBJ2-1,TRBV9,.,TGTGCCAGCAGCGTAGATAGTGGACAGTACAATGAGCAGTTCTTC,CASSVDSGQYNEQFF
.,TRBJ1-1,TRBV15,.,TGTGCCACCAGCAGGACGGGTTTCGGCGATTGGGCTTTCTTT,CATSRTGFGDWAFF
.,TRBJ2-1,TRBV27,TRBD2,TGTGCCAGCAGTTTCGGACTAGCGGGAGATGAGCAGTTCTTC,CASSFGLAGDEQFF
.,TRBJ2-3,TRBV2,.,TGTGCCAGCAGTGAATTTCCGGCAGATACGCAGTATTTT,CASSEFPADTQYF
.,TRBJ2-5,TRBV18,TRBD1,TGTGCCAGCTCGACAGGGGGCAGGGAGACCCAGTACTTC,CASSTGGRETQYF
.,TRBJ2-2,TRBV11-3,TRBD2,TGTGCCAGCAGATCCGGGACTAGCGGGAGTTACAGCGGGGAGCTGTTTTTT,CASRSGTSGSYSGELFF
.,TRBJ1-4,TRBV2,.,TGTGCCAGCAGTGAAAAGCAGGGGTGGGGAAAACTGTTTTTT,CASSEKQGWGKLFF
.,TRBJ1-2,TRBV5-5,TRBD1,TGTGCCAGCTTAGGCCAGGGGGTCTATGGCTACACCTTC,CASLGQGVYGYTF
.,TRBJ1-2,TRBV28,TRBD1,TGTGCCAGCAGTTCGACAGGGGTCTATGGCTACACCTTC,CASSSTGVYGYTF
.,TRBJ1-5,TRBV11-2,.,TGTGCCAGCAGCGTAGACCCTAATCAGCCCCAGCATTTT,CASSVDPNQPQHF
.,TRBJ2-7,TRBV19,.,TGTGCCAGTAGAAAGGGAGGCCAGGCCTACGAGCAGTACTTC,CASRKGGQAYEQYF
.,TRBJ1-1,TRBV4-1,.,TGCGCCAGCAGCCAACCGACAGGAATGAACACTGAAGCTTTCTTT,CASSQPTGMNTEAFF
once,TRBJ2-7,TRBV5-1,.,TGCGCCAGCAGCCCTGGACAAACCGCTGTGGAGCAGTACTTC,CASSPGQTAVEQYF
.,TRBJ2-3,TRBV21-1,.,TGTGCCAGCAGCAAAGGTAGGGCGGGAGCGGCTCCACACACAGATACGCAGTATTTT,CASSKGRAGAAPHTDTQYF
.,TRBJ2-3,TRBV5-1,TRBD1,TGCGCCAGCAGCTGGGGGACAGGGACAGATACGCAGTATTTT,CASSWGTGTDTQYF
.,TRBJ2-2,TRBV27,TRBD2,TGTGCCAGCAGTAGGGCGGGGGGCACCGGGGAGCTGTTTTTT,CASSRAGGTGELFF
.,TRBJ1-5,TRBV19,TRBD1,TGTGCCAGTAGTATTTGGACAGGTCGGGGCAATCAGCCCCAGCATTTT,CASSIWTGRGNQPQHF
.,TRBJ1-1,TRBV2,.,TGTGCCAGCAGTCGAGACACGAACACTGAAGCTTTCTTT,CASSRDTNTEAFF
.,TRBJ1-5,TRBV19,.,TGTGCCAGTAGCATGTGGGGAGGGGGACAGCCCCAGCATTTT,CASSMWGGGQPQHF
.,TRBJ2-7,TRBV6-5,TRBD2,TGTGCCAGCAGTTTGGGCGGGGGTGTGAGCACCTACGAGCAGTACTTC,CASSLGGGVSTYEQYF
.,TRBJ1-2,TRBV27,.,TGTGCCAGCAGTTTGGGGTCAGGGATCGGCTACACCTTC,CASSLGSGIGYTF
.,TRBJ2-7,TRBV14,TRBD2,TGTGCCAGCAGCCCCCTAGCGGGCCTCTCCTACGAGCAGTACTTC,CASSPLAGLSYEQYF
once,TRBJ2-1,TRBV19,TRBD2,TGTGCCAGTAGTAAGACGACTAGCGGGAGATCCCACAATGAGCAGTTCTTC,CASSKTTSGRSHNEQFF
.,TRBJ2-1,TRBV9,.,TGTGCCAGCAGCGTACATGATGAGCAGTTCTTC,CASSVHDEQFF
.,TRBJ1-4,TRBV28,TRBD1,TGTGCCAGCAGGCGACAGGGGATAAATGAAAAACTGTTTTTT,CASRRQGINEKLFF
.,TRBJ2-7,TRBV10-3,TRBD2,TGTGCCATCAGTGAGTCGGAGACTAGCGTCTACGAGCAGTACTTC,CAISESETSVYEQYF
.,TRBJ2-1,TRBV5-1,TRBD1,TGCGCCAGCAGCTTCGATATTAGCCGGGACAGTAGTTCTCACAATGAGCAGTTCTTC,CASSFDISRDSSSHNEQFF
.,TRBJ2-2,TRBV18,.,TGTGCCAGCTCCCTCAGTCTAGCCAAAACCACCGGGGAGCTGTTTTTT,CASSLSLAKTTGELFF
.,TRBJ2-2,TRBV7-3,.,TGTGCCAGCAGCTTGAGGAACACCGGGGAGCTGTTTTTT,CASSLRNTGELFF
.,TRBJ2-4,TRBV15,.,TGTGCCACCAGCAGAGCGGGAACGGAGAAAAACATTCAGTACTTC,CATSRAGTEKNIQYF
.,TRBJ1-6,TRBV28,.,TGTGCCAGCAGTTTTTTAGGGACTGTCTCACCCCTCCACTTT,CASSFLGTVSPLHF
.,TRBJ2-2,TRBV28,.,TGTGCCAGCAGTTACCCCGGGACGAACACCGGGGAGCTGTTTTTT,CASSYPGTNTGELFF
.,TRBJ2-7,TRBV10-3,.,TGTGCCATCAGTGTAGTAGGGGGATACGAGCAGTACTTC,CAISVVGGYEQYF
.,TRBJ2-1,TRBV27,TRBD2,TGTGCCAGCAGCATTAGCGGGAGGGCGCTTCTCTATGAGCAGTTCTTC,CASSISGRALLYEQFF
.,TRBJ2-5,TRBV7-8,TRBD2,TGTGCCAGCAGTTTTCTGGGACTAGCGCTCCAAGAGACCCAGTACTTC,CASSFLGLALQETQYF
.,TRBJ2-3,TRBV4-2,.,TGTGCCAGCAGCCCAGGTGGGGCGGACGAAGATACGCAGTATTTT,CASSPGGADEDTQYF
.,TRBJ2-7,TRBV5-1,TRBD2,TGCGCCAGCAGCTTGCGCGGGGGAAGTTACGAGCAGTACTTC,CASSLRGGSYEQYF
once,TRBJ2-1,TRBV9,.,TGTGCCAGCAGCGTTTATGAGTTGCCCTACAATGAGCAGTTCTTC,CASSVYELPYNEQFF
.,TRBJ1-6,TRBV2,.,TGTGCCAGCAGTGAAGCCTCACGCGGCGACCCCCTCCACTTT,CASSEASRGDPLHF